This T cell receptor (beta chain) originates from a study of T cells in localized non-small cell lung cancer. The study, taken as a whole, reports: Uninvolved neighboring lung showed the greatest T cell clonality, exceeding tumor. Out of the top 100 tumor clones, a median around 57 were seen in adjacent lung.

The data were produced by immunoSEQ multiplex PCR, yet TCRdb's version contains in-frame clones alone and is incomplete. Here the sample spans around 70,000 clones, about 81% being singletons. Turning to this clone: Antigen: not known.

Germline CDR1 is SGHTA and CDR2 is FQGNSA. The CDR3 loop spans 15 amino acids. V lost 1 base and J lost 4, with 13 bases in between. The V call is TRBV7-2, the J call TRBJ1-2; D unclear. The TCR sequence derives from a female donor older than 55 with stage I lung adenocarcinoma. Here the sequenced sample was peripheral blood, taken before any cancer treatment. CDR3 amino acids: CASSLDRSAFYGYTF. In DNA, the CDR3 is TGTGCCAGCAGCTTAGATAGGTCAGCCTTCTATGGCTACACCTTC.